The present T cell receptor beta chain was sequenced within a study of shared clonotypes between healthy human individuals (dated by TCRdb to the early 2020s). Background for the entire study: A few men and two women, aged 18 to 49 years, made up the cohort. For each donor, CD4 naive and CD4 memory were each given three plates, CD8 naive was given two plates, and CD8 memory was given one plate. To estimate repertoire size and how much clonotype sharing occurs between individuals, the study deeply sequenced the blood TCR repertoires of 4 to 6 healthy adults. To increase sequencing depth and limit assay-specific biases, TCR repertoire library preparation and sequencing were carried out by different laboratories using diverse techniques. Each donor's leukapheresis produced roughly between roughly 0.85 and 9 billion PBMCs.

Using the deep immunoSEQ assay, multiplex PCR amplified TCR CDR3 regions from genomic DNA. Extracted genomic DNA from each cell subset was distributed evenly across all wells of several immunoSEQ 96-well plates, and each plate was treated as a replicate. For sorted subsets, each replicate PCR was loaded with about 0.2 ug genomic DNA, equivalent to 25,000 to 35,000 T cell genomes. Purified libraries were quantified with a Qubit 3.0 fluorometer, sized on a Bioanalyzer 2100, and re-quantified with the KAPA Library Quantification kit. A separate single-read 150-cycle Illumina NextSeq 550 flow cell was used to sequence each immunoSEQ 96-well plate. For the original study's pipeline: Because the immunoSEQ output held only junctional sequences and lacked quality scores, the filtering could not match the filtering applied to full-length reads. To assign V/J genes and CDR3, sequences were annotated using PyIR, a Python wrapper for IgBLAST v1.9, with IMGT germline references. Reads with weak V/J assignments (E-value above 1e-6), missing CDR3, stop codons, out-of-frame junctions, or ambiguous translated residues were removed. A V3J clonotype was defined by an identical inferred V gene, J gene, and CDR3 amino acid sequence. The percentage overlap between two repertoires was calculated by dividing the number of shared unique clonotypes by the size of the smaller repertoire. RTK rarefaction, the Chao1 estimator, and Recon v2.1 estimates of unobserved clonotypes were used to assess repertoire richness. For all TCRbeta clonotypes obtained by the gDNA method from four donors, generation probabilities were computed with OLGA. TCRdb retrieved this table from immuneACCESS and kept in-frame rearrangements only. Not all clones are present; in checked studies, unresolved V genes account for under half, and no reason is known for the remainder. V, J and clone size were drawn from that table, and D and trimming were deduced from the DNA. This sample holds roughly 1,000,000 clones; approximately 78% were observed only once. The ten largest clonotypes hold 0.5% to 0.65% of the sample.

The V and J ends are trimmed by 5 bases and 0 bases, leaving 14 bases between them. The germline V gene specifies SGHAT as CDR1 and FQNNGV as CDR2. There are 16 amino acids in the CDR3, from cysteine to phenylalanine inclusive. The retained sequence is limited to the CDR3, 48 bases, with the frame set at the first base. Notes on this clone: Its antigen remains unidentified. The sample holds no much larger clone one base away, and base qualities are not on file.

The donors were healthy, HIV-negative adults with no recently reported acute infections or vaccinations. Every donor was a Caucasian adult living in Nashville, Tennessee, USA. CD4+ T cells were enriched by magnetic negative selection; naive cells were then positively selected on CD45RA, and the negative fraction formed the memory subset. After blood collection by leukapheresis, PBMCs were isolated using Ficoll-Histopaque density gradient centrifugation and then cryopreserved in the vapor phase of liquid nitrogen. Analytical flow cytometry was used to check the purity and quantity of every magnetically sorted T cell population. Genomic DNA was isolated from each sorted fraction and quantified by UV absorbance on a Nanodrop 2000c. Study-wide conclusions, independent of this receptor: Sharing across a few donors was observed for around 5% of naive CD4, 3.5% of naive CD8, over 2% of memory CD4, and about 0.4% of memory CD8 clonotypes. Because the study included a small number of donors, the genetic and exposure-history diversity represented was limited. Rarefaction of sorted-subset datasets indicated incomplete sequencing despite the large sequencing depth. Clonotypes shared by all four sorted-subset donors showed higher generation probabilities than non-shared clonotypes. Naive subsets generally had larger estimated clonotype richness than memory subsets. Based on pairwise subsampling, the degree of clonotype sharing among donors was expected to be affected by sequencing depth. Sampling was restricted to blood, and TCR repertoires in tissue are likely to differ from TCR repertoires in blood.

This sequence uses TRBV11-2 and TRBJ1-3; the D region possibly corresponds to TRBD1 (6 bases align). The origin of this receptor is a man between 18 and 29 years old in good health. Some clones in this sample may be carry-over from other donors' samples. The specimen was memory CD4+ T cells from PBMCs. According to the study, the label for this sample's cell subset or site signals: CD45RA-negative fraction. The DNA sequence reads TGTGCCAGCAGCCCAGGGGAGCTCCTCTCTGGAAACACCATATATTTT. This yields the protein CASSPGELLSGNTIYF.